Following are 29 T cell receptor beta chains from one sample sequenced in a study of Graves' ophthalmopathy and Graves' hyperthyroidism. From RNA, the CDR3 regions of TCR beta chains were amplified and sequenced. RT-PCR in the first round used HTBI primers; a second-round multiplex PCR followed. TCRdb ran MiXCR on the multiplex PCR reads and lists one entry per CDR3 protein. The sample records 1 million to 1.3 million distinct CDR3 sequences, about two fifths being singletons. Sequenced: peripheral blood or thyroid tissue (not recorded which). These receptors were taken from an adult man with Graves' hyperthyroidism.

Points on this clonotype: One base away lies a much larger clone, so this may be a sequencing read error. CDR3 residues: CSARDRFRTVDTEAFF. The CDR3 DNA reads as TGCAGTGCTAGAGATCGATTTAGGACAGTGGACACTGAAGCTTTCTTT. The chain combines TRBV20-1 with TRBJ1-1; weak D call: TRBD1 (6 bases). This CDR3 has 16 residues. CDR1 is DFQATT and CDR2 is SNEGSKA in the germline V gene (reference sequence). V lost 0 bases to trimming and J lost 3 bases, with 17 bases between them.

This clonotype was recorded many times. The V gene is TRBV20-1, the J gene TRBJ2-2; D tentatively reads TRBD1 or TRBD2 (5 bases each). There are 14 residues in the CDR3. CDR1 is DFQATT and CDR2 is SNEGSKA in the germline V gene (reference sequence). Between the trimmed V and J ends, which lost 1 base and 5 bases, there was a span of 11 bases. The CDR3 spells CSARGVEGTGELFF. The DNA for the CDR3 is TGCAGTGCTAGAGGCGTTGAGGGGACCGGGGAGCTGTTTTTT.

The gene calls are TRBV7-2 and TRBJ2-1; TRBD1 agrees at 8 bases. The CDR3 is 16 residues long. CDR1 is SGHTA and CDR2 is FQGNSA in the germline V gene. Unmatched junction bases numbered 8, after V lost 3 bases and J lost 4 bases. CDR3 DNA: TGTGCCAGCAGCTTGGCCCTTCAGGGGGCGTACAATGAGCAGTTCTTC. The encoded protein is CASSLALQGAYNEQFF. The full variable domain, in which reference TRBV7-2 and TRBJ2-1 provide the parts outside the CDR3, is GAGVSQSPSNKVTEKGKDVELRCDPISGHTALYWYRQSLGQGLEFLIYFQGNSAPDKSGLPSDRFSAERTGGSVSTLTIQRTQQEDSAVYLCASSLALQGAYNEQFFGPGTRLTVL.

As to this clonotype: A much bigger clone sits one base away, suggesting this may be a read error. This chain connects TRBV12-3 or TRBV12-4 to TRBJ2-3; no reliable D call. V lost 5 bases to trimming and J lost 3 bases, with 12 bases between them. The CDR3 runs to 14 residues. Here the CDR3 reads CASSDSPETDTQYF. The DNA of the CDR3 is TGTGCCAGCAGTGACTCCCCAGAGACAGATACGCAGTATTTT.

V is TRBV7-2 and J is TRBJ1-5; possibly TRBD1 for D (5 bases). The CDR3 consists of 15 residues. Trimming took off 1 base at V and 1 base at J, with 8 bases between the two ends. Germline CDR1 is SGHTA and CDR2 is FQGNSA. CDR3 sequence reads: CASSLVRVSNQPQHF. CDR3 DNA: TGTGCCAGCAGCTTAGTCAGGGTCAGCAATCAGCCCCAGCATTTT.

The table lists this clonotype with many counts. The chain couples TRBV2 to TRBJ1-5; the D gene is possibly TRBD1 (5 bases). Germline CDR1 reads SNHLY; CDR2 reads FYNNEI. Trimming cost V 6 bases and J 6 bases, with 12 bases left between them. This CDR3 comprises 13 residues. Written as DNA, the CDR3 is TGTGCCAGCAGGACGACTGGGGGTCAGCCCCAGCATTTT. Translated, it gives CASRTTGGQPQHF.

This clonotype has more than one count but fewer than ten. The V call is TRBV7-8, the J call TRBJ2-2, with TRBD1 identical over 7 bases. CDR3 length: 16 residues. The ends lost 5 bases at V and 3 bases at J; junction bases unmatched: 9. Germline loops: CDR1 SGHVS, CDR2 FQNEAQ. The CDR3 nucleotides are TGTGCCAGCAGCCCTGAAGGGGGCTGGGACACCGGGGAGCTGTTTTTT. Translating it yields CASSPEGGWDTGELFF.

This clonotype has only a few counts. V is TRBV12-3 or TRBV12-4 and J is TRBJ1-4; unclear D gene. Trimming left V 3 bases short and J 3 bases short, with 11 bases between. This CDR3 is built from 15 residues. CDR3 DNA sequence: TGTGCCAGCAGTTTTTCAGGCGGAGCTAATGAAAAACTGTTTTTT. Amino acid sequence: CASSFSGGANEKLFF.

The rearrangement joins TRBV7-2 to TRBJ1-3; D ambiguous. The CDR3 loop spans 17 amino acids. Trimming left V 0 bases short and J 0 bases short, with 12 bases between. Germline CDR1 and CDR2: SGHTA and FQGNSA. Written as DNA, the CDR3 is TGTGCCAGCAGCTTAGCGGTAGTGGGAATCTCTGGAAACACCATATATTTT. Translation: CASSLAVVGISGNTIYF.

This chain uses TRBV7-8 with TRBJ2-5, with D perhaps TRBD2 (6 bases). The CDR3 extends over 14 amino acids. V gave up 5 bases and J gave up 7 bases, with 17 bases separating them. Germline V gene sequence: CDR1 SGHVS, CDR2 FQNEAQ. For the CDR3, the DNA is TGTGCCAGCAGCCCACAACGGGGGATTGCGACCCAGTACTTC. Protein product: CASSPQRGIATQYF.

The table lists this clonotype with a few counts. This chain links TRBV20-1 with TRBJ2-2, with D maybe TRBD1 (7 bases). The germline V gene encodes CDR1 DFQATT and CDR2 SNEGSKA (reference sequence). This CDR3 has 15 residues. Trimming removed 6 bases at V and 5 bases at J, with 19 bases between. In DNA, the CDR3 is TGCAGTGCCCGACGTGGCAGGGGGGTTACCGGGGAGCTGTTTTTT. The encoded protein is CSARRGRGVTGELFF.

The CDR3: CSSLGNTEAFF. DNA for the CDR3: TGCAGCAGTTTAGGGAACACTGAAGCTTTCTTT. V gene TRBV29-1 combines with J gene TRBJ1-1; no definite D call. The length of the CDR3 is 11 residues. Germline CDR1 and CDR2: SQVTM and ANQGSEA. The ends were cut back, 8 bases at V and 1 base at J, with 8 bases in the middle.

The sample holds many counts of this clonotype. The chain carries TRBV15 and TRBJ1-5; weak D call: TRBD1 (6 bases). This CDR3 is 17 amino acids long. The V end lost 2 bases, the J end lost 1 base, and 15 bases lay between the germline ends. Per germline, CDR1 LNHNV and CDR2 YYDKDF (reference sequence). The DNA for the CDR3 is TGTGCCACCAGCAGAAGAGGCAGGGGAACCAGCAATCAGCCCCAGCATTTT. Its translation: CATSRRGRGTSNQPQHF. The full variable domain, in which reference TRBV15 and TRBJ1-5 provide the parts outside the CDR3, is DAMVIQNPRYQVTQFGKPVTLSCSQTLNHNVMYWYQQKSSQAPKLLFHYYDKDFNNEADTPDNFQSRRPNTSFCFLDIRSPGLGDTAMYLCATSRRGRGTSNQPQHFGDGTRLSIL.

This clonotype occurred many times. This chain uses TRBV11-2 with TRBJ1-6; a possible D gene is TRBD1 (6 bases). Trimming cost V 6 bases and J 6 bases, with 12 bases left between them. CDR1 and CDR2 from the germline V gene are SGHAT and FQNNGV. The CDR3 consists of 14 residues. The CDR3 DNA reads TGTGCCAGCAGTAATAACAGGGTTAATTCACCCCTCCACTTT. It is translated as CASSNNRVNSPLHF. Supplemented by reference TRBV11-2 and TRBJ1-6, the full variable domain reads EAGVAQSPRYKIIEKRQSVAFWCNPISGHATLYWYQQILGQGPKLLIQFQNNGVVDDSQLPKDRFSAERLKGVDSTLKIQPAKLEDSAVYLCASSNNRVNSPLHFGNGTRLTVT.

This chain links TRBV11-2 with TRBJ2-7; D not resolved. Trimming removed 7 bases from V and 6 bases from J, with 13 bases in between. Germline CDR1 reads SGHAT; CDR2 reads FQNNGV. The CDR3 consists of 12 residues. Written as DNA, the CDR3 is TGTGCCAGCACCGGTGACTTTCTCGAGCAGTACTTC. Amino acid sequence: CASTGDFLEQYF.

This clonotype was seen repeatedly, ten times or more. This chain connects TRBV7-9 to TRBJ1-3; no clear D gene. The germline CDR1 and CDR2 sequences are SEHNR and FQNEAQ (reference sequence). There are 14 residues in the CDR3. V lost 5 bases and J 4 bases, leaving 12 bases between the germline ends. CDR3 nucleotide sequence: TGTGCCAGCAGCCCAGCGACACTCGGAAACACCATATATTTT. Protein sequence: CASSPATLGNTIYF.

Note on this clonotype: A much larger clone lies one base from this, so it may be a read error. The rearrangement links TRBV5-1 to TRBJ2-5; no clear D gene. Germline V gene data show CDR1 as SGHRS and CDR2 as YFSETQ. CDR3 length: 14 amino acids. The chain's CDR3 is CASSLTAAQETQCF. DNA for the CDR3: TGCGCCAGCAGCTTAACAGCTGCCCAAGAGACCCAGTGCTTC.

The rearrangement joins TRBV7-2 to TRBJ1-1; 7 positions match TRBD1. In germline, CDR1 is SGHTA, CDR2 FQGNSA. This CDR3 is 17 amino acids long. After removal of 6 bases from V and 0 bases from J, the junction contained 13 bases not matched to a gene. The CDR3 DNA sequence: TGTGCCAGCAGAGTAGGGGCAGGGGGAGCCTTGAACACTGAAGCTTTCTTT. This translates into CASRVGAGGALNTEAFF. Full variable domain (remainder filled in from reference TRBV7-2 and TRBJ1-1): GAGVSQSPSNKVTEKGKDVELRCDPISGHTALYWYRQSLGQGLEFLIYFQGNSAPDKSGLPSDRFSAERTGGSVSTLTIQRTQQEDSAVYLCASRVGAGGALNTEAFFGQGTRLTVV.

This clonotype was counted at least ten times. The rearrangement links TRBV5-1 to TRBJ2-2; D is unclear. Germline V CDR1 and CDR2: SGHRS, YFSETQ. The ends were cut back, 4 bases at V and 7 bases at J, with 11 bases in the middle. The CDR3 runs 13 residues. The CDR3 is CASSPTIGGELFF. The DNA for the CDR3 is TGCGCCAGCAGCCCCACGATTGGCGGGGAGCTGTTTTTT.

At least ten counts were recorded for this clonotype. The rearrangement uses TRBV12-3 or TRBV12-4 and TRBJ2-7; maybe TRBD2 (6 bases). CDR3 length: 14 amino acids. The V end was cut by 5 bases, the J end by 2 bases, with 13 bases between. CDR3 bases: TGTGCCAGCAGTCCCCAGACTAGGACCTACGAGCAGTACTTC. Residues: CASSPQTRTYEQYF.

This clonotype has more than one count but fewer than ten. V usage is TRBV5-1 and J usage is TRBJ2-5, with 10 bases identical to TRBD1. The CDR3 totals 16 residues. Germline CDR1 is SGHRS and CDR2 is YFSETQ. After removal of 2 bases from V and 4 bases from J, the junction contained 8 bases not matched to a gene. CDR3 sequence: CASSFRDRGLGETQYF. For the CDR3, the DNA is TGCGCCAGCAGCTTCCGGGACAGGGGTCTAGGAGAGACCCAGTACTTC.

The rearrangement uses TRBV30 and TRBJ1-2, with D perhaps TRBD1 (5 bases). Germline assignment: CDR1 GTSNPN and CDR2 SVGIG (reference sequence). V lost 6 bases and J 7 bases, leaving 15 bases between the germline ends. The CDR3 is made up of 12 amino acids. CDR3 region: CACCPRASGYTF. The CDR3 nucleotides are TGTGCCTGCTGCCCCAGGGCTAGTGGCTACACCTTC.

This clonotype came up many times. The chain is built from TRBV5-5 and TRBJ1-2; 8 bases match TRBD1. J was trimmed by 6 bases and V by 5 bases; bases with no gene match: 9. Germline V gene sequence: CDR1 SGHKS, CDR2 YYEKEE (reference sequence). The CDR3 is made up of 14 amino acids. CDR3 region: CASRTLTGEDGYTF. DNA of the CDR3: TGTGCCAGCAGGACGTTGACAGGGGAGGATGGCTACACCTTC.

The chain's CDR3 is CASSLGQTFNTEAFF. In DNA, the CDR3 is TGTGCCAGCAGCTTGGGCCAAACGTTTAACACTGAAGCTTTCTTT. This chain connects TRBV5-8 to TRBJ1-1, with D uncertain. V lost 0 bases to trimming and J lost 2 bases, with 11 bases between them. This CDR3 has 15 amino acids. CDR1 and CDR2 from the germline V gene are SGHTS and YDEGEE.

As concerns this clonotype: One base away lies a much larger clone, so this may be a sequencing read error. The CDR3 is CASSESGPYEQYF. CDR3 nucleotides: TGCGCCAGCAGTGAGTCGGGGCCCTACGAGCAGTACTTC. The V gene is TRBV10-1, the J gene TRBJ2-7; D may be TRBD1 (5 bases). Trimming pared 0 bases from V and 2 bases from J, leaving 5 bases between. In germline, CDR1 is WNHNN, CDR2 SYGVQD (reference sequence). The CDR3 spans 13 residues.

The chain is built from TRBV12-3 or TRBV12-4 and TRBJ1-6, with no clear D. There are 13 residues in the CDR3. Trimming cost V 2 bases and J 7 bases, with 6 bases left between them. As DNA, the CDR3 is TGTGCCAGCAGTTTAAAGGTGAATTCACCCCTCCACTTT. Translated, it gives CASSLKVNSPLHF.

This clonotype was detected a few times. This chain connects TRBV4-1 to TRBJ2-7; 7 positions agree with TRBD2. The CDR3 sequence is 15 residues long. Germline CDR1 and CDR2: MGHRA and YSYEKL. Trimming took 2 bases from V and 3 from J; bases not matched to a gene: 7. The CDR3 sequence is CASSQPGSGIYEQYF. The CDR3 region has the DNA TGCGCCAGCAGCCAACCGGGGAGCGGGATCTACGAGCAGTACTTC.

V and J are TRBV6-2 or TRBV6-3 and TRBJ1-1; no clear D. The V end was cut by 5 bases, the J end by 6 bases, with 22 bases between. CDR1 and CDR2 (germline): MNHEY, SVGEGT. The CDR3 consists of 16 residues. The CDR3 bases are TGTGCCAGCAGTGAAGTTTGGGATTTAAGGTCGGCTGAAGCTTTCTTT. This codes for CASSEVWDLRSAEAFF.

CDR3 residues: CASSLEGWGEKLFF. The DNA of the CDR3 is TGTGCCAGCAGCCTTGAGGGGTGGGGTGAAAAACTGTTTTTT. The rearrangement joins TRBV27 to TRBJ1-4, with a weak D call TRBD1 (5 bases). The length of the CDR3 is 14 residues. V was trimmed by 6 bases and J by 7 bases, leaving 15 bases between them. CDR1 is MNHEY and CDR2 is SMNVEV in the germline V gene (reference sequence).